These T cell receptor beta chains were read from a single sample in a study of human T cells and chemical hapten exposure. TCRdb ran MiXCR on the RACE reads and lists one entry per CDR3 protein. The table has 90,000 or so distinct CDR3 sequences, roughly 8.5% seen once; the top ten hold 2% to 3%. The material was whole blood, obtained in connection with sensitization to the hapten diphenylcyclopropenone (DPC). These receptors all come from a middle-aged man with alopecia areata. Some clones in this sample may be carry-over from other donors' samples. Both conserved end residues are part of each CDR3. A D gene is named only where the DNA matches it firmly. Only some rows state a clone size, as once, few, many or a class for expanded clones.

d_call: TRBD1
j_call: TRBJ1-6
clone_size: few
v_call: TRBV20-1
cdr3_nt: TGCAGTGCTAGAGGCGAGGGGGCAGTCAAAAATTCACCCCTCCACTTT
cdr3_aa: CSARGEGAVKNSPLHF

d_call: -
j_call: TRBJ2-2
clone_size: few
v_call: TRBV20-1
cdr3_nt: TGCAGTGCTAGCGGGGACCCCAGAGGCGGGGAGCTGTTTTTT
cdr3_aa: CSASGDPRGGELFF

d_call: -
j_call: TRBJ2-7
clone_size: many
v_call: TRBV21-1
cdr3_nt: TGTGCCAGCAGCAAGGCGGACAGTGCCTGCTCCTACGAGCAGTACTTC
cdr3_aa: CASSKADSACSYEQYF

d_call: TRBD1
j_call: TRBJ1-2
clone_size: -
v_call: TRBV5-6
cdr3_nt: TGTGCCAGCAGCTACCAGGGGGGAGACTATGGCTACACCTTC
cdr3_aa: CASSYQGGDYGYTF

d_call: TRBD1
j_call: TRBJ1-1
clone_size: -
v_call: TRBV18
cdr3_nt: TGTGCCACCGGGACAGGGATTAACACTGAAGCTTTCTTT
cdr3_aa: CATGTGINTEAFF

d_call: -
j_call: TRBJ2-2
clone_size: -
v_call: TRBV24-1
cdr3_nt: TGTGCCAACCTATACTCAGTGGGCGCAAGGACCGGGGAGCTGTTTTTT
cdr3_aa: CANLYSVGARTGELFF

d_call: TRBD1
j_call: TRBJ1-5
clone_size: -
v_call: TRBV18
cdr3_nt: TGTGCCAGCTCACCCTCAATCGACAGGGGAAATCAGCCCCAGCATTTT
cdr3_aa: CASSPSIDRGNQPQHF

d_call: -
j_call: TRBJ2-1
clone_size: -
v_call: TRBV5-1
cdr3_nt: TGCGCCAGCAGCAAAGGACTAAGCGACAATGAGCAGTTCTTC
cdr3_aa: CASSKGLSDNEQFF

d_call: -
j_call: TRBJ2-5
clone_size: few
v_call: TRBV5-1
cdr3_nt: TGCGCCAGCAGCGCGCAGACCCAAGAGACCCAGTACTTC
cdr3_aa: CASSAQTQETQYF

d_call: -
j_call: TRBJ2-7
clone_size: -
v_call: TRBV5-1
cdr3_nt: TGCGCCAGCACCGCCGGAGGGGGGCGCTCGGGGAAGTACTTC
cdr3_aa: CASTAGGGRSGKYF

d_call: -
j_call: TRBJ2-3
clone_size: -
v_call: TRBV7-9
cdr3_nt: TGTGCCAGCAGCCCCGTGTTTCAGGGGGATACGCAGTATTTT
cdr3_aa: CASSPVFQGDTQYF

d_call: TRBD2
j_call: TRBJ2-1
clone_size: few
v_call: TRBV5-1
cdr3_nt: TGCGCCAGCAGCTTTGGGCTAGCGGGAGCTAACAATGAGCAGTTCTTC
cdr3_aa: CASSFGLAGANNEQFF

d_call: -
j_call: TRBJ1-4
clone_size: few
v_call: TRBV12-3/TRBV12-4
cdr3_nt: TGTGCCAGCAGTTTGCTGCTTAATGAAAAACTGTTTTTT
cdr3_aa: CASSLLLNEKLFF

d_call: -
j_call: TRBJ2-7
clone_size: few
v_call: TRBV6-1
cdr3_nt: TGTGCCAGCAGTGAGTCGGGCGGCTCCTTCTACGAGCAGTACTTC
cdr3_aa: CASSESGGSFYEQYF

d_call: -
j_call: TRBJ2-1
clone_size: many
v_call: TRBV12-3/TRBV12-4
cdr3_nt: TGTGCCAGCAGTCCTCCGGGACTGCCTTTTGAGCAGTTCTTC
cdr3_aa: CASSPPGLPFEQFF